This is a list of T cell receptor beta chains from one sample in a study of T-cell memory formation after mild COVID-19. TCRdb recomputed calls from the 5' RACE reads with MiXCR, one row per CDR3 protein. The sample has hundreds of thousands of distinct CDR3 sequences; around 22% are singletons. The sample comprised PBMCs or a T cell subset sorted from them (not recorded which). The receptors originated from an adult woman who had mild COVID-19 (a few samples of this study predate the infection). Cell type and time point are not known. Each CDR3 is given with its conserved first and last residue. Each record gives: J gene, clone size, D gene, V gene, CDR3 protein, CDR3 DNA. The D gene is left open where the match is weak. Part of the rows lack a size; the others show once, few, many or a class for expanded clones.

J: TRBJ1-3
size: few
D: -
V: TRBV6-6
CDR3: CASSVPRSDTIYF
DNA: TGTGCCAGCAGTGTACCCCGGTCGGACACCATATATTTT

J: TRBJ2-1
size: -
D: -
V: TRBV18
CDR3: CASSPQGTNEQFF
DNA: TGTGCCAGCTCACCGCAGGGAACTAATGAGCAGTTCTTC

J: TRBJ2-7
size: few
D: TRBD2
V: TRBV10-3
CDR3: CAISRTSGGTPYEQYF
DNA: TGTGCCATCAGTAGGACTAGCGGGGGAACCCCCTACGAGCAGTACTTC

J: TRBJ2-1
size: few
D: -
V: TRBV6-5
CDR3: CASSYSPGYNEQFF
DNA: TGTGCCAGCAGTTACTCCCCGGGATACAATGAGCAGTTCTTC

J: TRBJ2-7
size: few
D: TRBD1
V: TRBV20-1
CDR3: CSARDWDRGRHEQYF
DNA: TGCAGTGCTAGAGATTGGGACAGGGGGCGTCACGAGCAGTACTTC

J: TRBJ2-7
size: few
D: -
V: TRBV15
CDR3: CATSRDDWGEQYF
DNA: TGTGCCACCAGCAGAGATGATTGGGGAGAGCAGTACTTC

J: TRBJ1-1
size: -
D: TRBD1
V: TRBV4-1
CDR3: CASSQTGGLNTEAFF
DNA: TGCGCCAGCAGCCAGACAGGGGGCCTGAACACTGAAGCTTTCTTT

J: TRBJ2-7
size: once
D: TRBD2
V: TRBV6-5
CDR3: CASSYSTSGYYEQYF
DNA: TGTGCCAGCAGTTACTCGACTAGCGGCTACTACGAGCAGTACTTC

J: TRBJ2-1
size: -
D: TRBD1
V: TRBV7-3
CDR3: CASSLRDRGEQFF
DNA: TGTGCCAGCAGCTTAAGGGACAGGGGTGAGCAGTTCTTC

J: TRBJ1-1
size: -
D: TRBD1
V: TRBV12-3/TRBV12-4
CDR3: CASSYPGQGLTEAFF
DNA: TGTGCCAGCAGTTACCCGGGACAGGGACTCACTGAAGCTTTCTTT

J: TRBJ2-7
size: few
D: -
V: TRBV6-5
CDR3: CASGWAVEQYF
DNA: TGTGCCAGCGGCTGGGCGGTCGAGCAGTACTTC

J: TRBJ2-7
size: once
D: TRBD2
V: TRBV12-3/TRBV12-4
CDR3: CASSLATAGGPKQYF
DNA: TGTGCCAGCAGTTTAGCAACGGCGGGAGGGCCGAAGCAGTACTTC

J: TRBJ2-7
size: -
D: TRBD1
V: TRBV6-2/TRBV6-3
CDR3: CASSYYGQGYEQYF
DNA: TGTGCCAGCAGTTACTACGGACAGGGCTACGAGCAGTACTTC

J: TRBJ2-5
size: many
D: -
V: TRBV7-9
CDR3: CASSLTFQETQYF
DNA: TGTGCCAGCAGCCTTACCTTCCAAGAGACCCAGTACTTC

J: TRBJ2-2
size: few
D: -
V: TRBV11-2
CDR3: CASSSGGGGSVTGELFF
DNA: TGTGCCAGCAGCTCAGGAGGAGGCGGATCTGTCACCGGGGAGCTGTTTTTT

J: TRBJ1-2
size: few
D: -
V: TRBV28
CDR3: CASSFLGSNYGYTF
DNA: TGTGCCAGCAGTTTTTTGGGATCTAACTATGGCTACACCTTC

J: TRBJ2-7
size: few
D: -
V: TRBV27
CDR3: CASSLSRPYSYEQYF
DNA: TGTGCCAGCAGTTTATCGCGGCCCTACTCCTACGAGCAGTACTTC

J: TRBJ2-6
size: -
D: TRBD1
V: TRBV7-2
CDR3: CASSLVGTANSGANVLTF
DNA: TGTGCCAGCAGCTTAGTCGGGACAGCCAACTCTGGGGCCAACGTCCTGACTTTC

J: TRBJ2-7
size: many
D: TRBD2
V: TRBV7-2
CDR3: CASSAGLAGGPSF
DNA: TGTGCCAGCAGCGCCGGACTAGCGGGAGGGCCGTCGTTC

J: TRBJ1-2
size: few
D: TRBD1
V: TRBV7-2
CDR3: CASSTPGQGVNGYTF
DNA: TGTGCCAGCAGCACCCCGGGACAGGGTGTTAATGGCTACACCTTC

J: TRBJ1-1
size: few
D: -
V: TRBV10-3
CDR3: CAISEVGRSTEAFF
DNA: TGTGCCATCAGTGAGGTTGGCAGAAGCACTGAAGCTTTCTTT

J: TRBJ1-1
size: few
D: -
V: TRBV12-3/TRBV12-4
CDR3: CASSLYQNTEAFF
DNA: TGTGCCAGCAGTTTATATCAGAACACTGAAGCTTTCTTT

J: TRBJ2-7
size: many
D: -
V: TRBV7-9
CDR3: CASSLGDYEQYF
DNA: TGCGCCAGCAGCTTGGGGGACTACGAGCAGTACTTC

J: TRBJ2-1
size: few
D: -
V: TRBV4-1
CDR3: CASSQDFRNEQFF
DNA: TGCGCCAGCAGCCAAGATTTCCGAAATGAGCAGTTCTTC

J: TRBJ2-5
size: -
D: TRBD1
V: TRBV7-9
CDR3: CASSPPGQGIEKETQYF
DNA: TGTGCCAGCAGCCCCCCGGGACAGGGTATCGAAAAAGAGACCCAGTACTTC

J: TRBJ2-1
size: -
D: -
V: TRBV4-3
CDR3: CASSREPSRFSQFF
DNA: TGCGCCAGCAGCCGGGAGCCCAGCAGGTTTTCGCAGTTCTTC

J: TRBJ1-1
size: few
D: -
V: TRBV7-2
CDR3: CASSYLEGLNTEAFF
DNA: TGTGCCAGCAGCTACCTGGAGGGACTGAACACTGAAGCTTTCTTT

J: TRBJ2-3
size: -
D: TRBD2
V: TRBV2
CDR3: CASSDRAGGRDTQYF
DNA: TGTGCCAGCAGTGATAGAGCGGGAGGGAGAGATACGCAGTATTTT

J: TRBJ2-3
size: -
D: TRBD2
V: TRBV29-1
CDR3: CSVFFPGGSGRAEADTQYF
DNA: TGCAGCGTTTTTTTCCCCGGGGGTAGCGGGAGGGCCGAAGCAGATACGCAGTATTTT

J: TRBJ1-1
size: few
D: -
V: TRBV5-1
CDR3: CASSLTPRGMNTEAFF
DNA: TGCGCCAGCAGCTTGACTCCCCGCGGTATGAACACTGAAGCTTTCTTT